A selection of T cell receptor beta chains follows, all from one sample in a study of identical twins. TCRdb independently ran MiXCR on the 5' RACE reads; one entry per CDR3 protein. In the table there are approximately 680,000 distinct CDR3 sequences, under 8.5% of which are singletons. The sample was also reused in another study, on yellow fever vaccine responses in identical twins.

The material sequenced was PBMCs. These receptors came from a woman under 30 in good health. The CDR3 runs from the conserved cysteine through the conserved F or W. The order of the fields is D gene, V gene, J gene, clone size, CDR3 protein, CDR3 DNA. The D gene is left open where the match is weak. The size entry is marked missing in some rows and otherwise reads once, few, many or a size class.

d_call: -
v_call: TRBV5-1
j_call: TRBJ2-1
clone_size: many
cdr3_aa: CASSLREYNEQFF
cdr3_nt: TGCGCCAGCAGCCTCCGAGAATACAATGAGCAGTTCTTC

d_call: -
v_call: TRBV4-1
j_call: TRBJ2-1
clone_size: many
cdr3_aa: CASYPRETPSSYNEQFF
cdr3_nt: TGCGCCAGCTACCCCAGGGAGACCCCGAGCTCCTACAATGAGCAGTTCTTC

d_call: -
v_call: TRBV2
j_call: TRBJ1-6
clone_size: many
cdr3_aa: CASTLTENSPLHF
cdr3_nt: TGTGCCAGCACCTTGACCGAAAATTCACCCCTCCACTTT

d_call: -
v_call: TRBV29-1
j_call: TRBJ2-1
clone_size: few
cdr3_aa: CSVLTGSYNEQFF
cdr3_nt: TGCAGCGTTCTTACAGGAAGTTACAATGAGCAGTTCTTC

d_call: TRBD2
v_call: TRBV10-3
j_call: TRBJ2-7
clone_size: few
cdr3_aa: CAISGSGRSSYEQYF
cdr3_nt: TGTGCCATCAGTGGTAGCGGGAGGAGCTCCTACGAGCAGTACTTC

d_call: TRBD2
v_call: TRBV5-6
j_call: TRBJ2-5
clone_size: -
cdr3_aa: CASSLAGAYETQYF
cdr3_nt: TGTGCCAGCAGCCTGGCGGGAGCGTATGAGACCCAGTACTTC

d_call: TRBD1
v_call: TRBV11-1
j_call: TRBJ2-2
clone_size: few
cdr3_aa: CASSPDRGIVIGELFF
cdr3_nt: TGTGCCAGCAGCCCGGACAGGGGCATTGTTATCGGGGAGCTGTTTTTT

d_call: -
v_call: TRBV4-1
j_call: TRBJ1-5
clone_size: few
cdr3_aa: CASSQGVGRSQHF
cdr3_nt: TGCGCCAGCAGCCAAGGAGTGGGACGGTCCCAGCATTTT

d_call: -
v_call: TRBV5-5
j_call: TRBJ2-1
clone_size: few
cdr3_aa: CASSPGPGSFYNEQFF
cdr3_nt: TGTGCCAGCAGCCCGGGGCCCGGGAGCTTCTACAATGAGCAGTTCTTC

d_call: TRBD2
v_call: TRBV20-1
j_call: TRBJ2-3
clone_size: few
cdr3_aa: CSASGASGRQDTQYF
cdr3_nt: TGCAGTGCTAGCGGGGCTAGCGGGAGACAGGATACGCAGTATTTT

d_call: -
v_call: TRBV27
j_call: TRBJ2-4
clone_size: -
cdr3_aa: CASSLLSGFGNIQYF
cdr3_nt: TGTGCCAGCAGTTTATTATCGGGGTTCGGGAACATTCAGTACTTC

d_call: -
v_call: TRBV7-8
j_call: TRBJ1-2
clone_size: few
cdr3_aa: CASSSAVYGNYGYTF
cdr3_nt: TGTGCCAGCAGCTCGGCCGTTTACGGGAACTATGGCTACACCTTC

d_call: -
v_call: TRBV2
j_call: TRBJ2-1
clone_size: -
cdr3_aa: CASSEEGGIGNEQFF
cdr3_nt: TGTGCCAGCAGTGAAGAGGGGGGCATTGGCAATGAGCAGTTCTTC

d_call: TRBD1
v_call: TRBV27
j_call: TRBJ1-1
clone_size: few
cdr3_aa: CASGDRINTEAFF
cdr3_nt: TGTGCCAGCGGGGACAGAATAAACACTGAAGCTTTCTTT

d_call: -
v_call: TRBV9
j_call: TRBJ2-3
clone_size: many
cdr3_aa: CASSAGPNTDTQYF
cdr3_nt: TGTGCCAGCAGCGCGGGACCGAACACAGATACGCAGTATTTT

d_call: -
v_call: TRBV3-1
j_call: TRBJ2-5
clone_size: -
cdr3_aa: CASSQGPGTQYF
cdr3_nt: TGTGCCAGCAGCCAGGGCCCGGGGACCCAGTACTTC

d_call: TRBD1
v_call: TRBV5-6
j_call: TRBJ2-7
clone_size: many
cdr3_aa: CASRLTGYEQYF
cdr3_nt: TGTGCCAGCCGATTGACAGGGTACGAGCAGTACTTC

d_call: TRBD2
v_call: TRBV5-1
j_call: TRBJ2-1
clone_size: once
cdr3_aa: CASRSTSGRGSEQFF
cdr3_nt: TGCGCCAGCAGATCAACTAGCGGGAGGGGGAGTGAGCAGTTCTTC

d_call: TRBD1
v_call: TRBV29-1
j_call: TRBJ1-1
clone_size: many
cdr3_aa: CSVEVGTAYTEAFF
cdr3_nt: TGCAGCGTTGAAGTCGGGACAGCGTACACTGAAGCTTTCTTT

d_call: TRBD1
v_call: TRBV25-1
j_call: TRBJ2-7
clone_size: few
cdr3_aa: CASSEDRTAYEQYF
cdr3_nt: TGTGCCAGCAGTGAGGACAGGACTGCCTACGAGCAGTACTTC

d_call: -
v_call: TRBV20-1
j_call: TRBJ2-1
clone_size: many
cdr3_aa: CSAEKVLAAEQFF
cdr3_nt: TGCAGTGCTGAAAAAGTACTAGCTGCTGAGCAGTTCTTC

d_call: -
v_call: TRBV5-1
j_call: TRBJ2-7
clone_size: many
cdr3_aa: CASSLATGDYEQYF
cdr3_nt: TGCGCCAGCAGCTTGGCCACAGGAGACTACGAGCAGTACTTC

d_call: TRBD1
v_call: TRBV20-1
j_call: TRBJ2-5
clone_size: -
cdr3_aa: CSARILGQDQETQYF
cdr3_nt: TGCAGTGCTAGGATCCTTGGACAGGACCAAGAGACCCAGTACTTC

d_call: -
v_call: TRBV20-1
j_call: TRBJ1-2
clone_size: many
cdr3_aa: CSAVEARGGGYTF
cdr3_nt: TGCAGTGCTGTCGAAGCACGAGGCGGGGGCTACACCTTC

d_call: TRBD2
v_call: TRBV2
j_call: TRBJ2-3
clone_size: once
cdr3_aa: CATLTSGRDLGTQYF
cdr3_nt: TGTGCCACCCTGACTAGCGGGAGAGATTTGGGTACGCAGTATTTT

d_call: -
v_call: TRBV4-2
j_call: TRBJ2-5
clone_size: few
cdr3_aa: CASSQSPGIQETQYF
cdr3_nt: TGTGCCAGCAGCCAATCACCGGGAATCCAAGAGACCCAGTACTTC

d_call: -
v_call: TRBV3-1
j_call: TRBJ1-5
clone_size: -
cdr3_aa: CASSQSGVSNQPQHF
cdr3_nt: TGTGCCAGCAGCCAGTCAGGGGTGAGCAATCAGCCCCAGCATTTT

d_call: TRBD1
v_call: TRBV20-1
j_call: TRBJ2-1
clone_size: few
cdr3_aa: CSPTGGNNEQFF
cdr3_nt: TGCAGTCCGACAGGGGGCAACAATGAGCAGTTCTTC

d_call: TRBD1
v_call: TRBV5-5
j_call: TRBJ2-3
clone_size: many
cdr3_aa: CASSLDRVRDTQYF
cdr3_nt: TGTGCCAGCAGCTTAGACAGGGTTCGAGATACGCAGTATTTT

d_call: -
v_call: TRBV11-3
j_call: TRBJ2-5
clone_size: -
cdr3_aa: CASSLSAGGNQETQYF
cdr3_nt: TGTGCCAGCAGCTTATCAGCGGGCGGAAACCAAGAGACCCAGTACTTC

d_call: -
v_call: TRBV5-1
j_call: TRBJ1-1
clone_size: many
cdr3_aa: CASSLVGRGLNTEAFF
cdr3_nt: TGCGCCAGCAGCTTGGTCGGCAGGGGCTTAAACACTGAAGCTTTCTTT

d_call: -
v_call: TRBV24-1
j_call: TRBJ2-5
clone_size: -
cdr3_aa: CATSAGILPRETQYF
cdr3_nt: TGTGCCACCAGTGCCGGCATCCTCCCGCGGGAGACCCAGTACTTC

d_call: -
v_call: TRBV20-1
j_call: TRBJ2-3
clone_size: -
cdr3_aa: CSAPGHQPGDTQYF
cdr3_nt: TGCAGTGCTCCAGGACACCAACCGGGAGATACGCAGTATTTT

d_call: -
v_call: TRBV5-5
j_call: TRBJ1-6
clone_size: -
cdr3_aa: CASSLGQWRNSPLHF
cdr3_nt: TGTGCCAGCAGCTTGGGACAGTGGAGGAATTCACCCCTCCACTTT

d_call: -
v_call: TRBV15
j_call: TRBJ1-5
clone_size: few
cdr3_aa: CATSRDPVGGNQPQHF
cdr3_nt: TGTGCCACCAGCAGAGATCCGGTTGGAGGGAATCAGCCCCAGCATTTT

d_call: -
v_call: TRBV20-1
j_call: TRBJ1-1
clone_size: many
cdr3_aa: CSARDQENTEAFF
cdr3_nt: TGCAGTGCTAGAGACCAGGAGAACACTGAAGCTTTCTTT

d_call: -
v_call: TRBV5-1
j_call: TRBJ1-1
clone_size: few
cdr3_aa: CASSLGANRDTEAFF
cdr3_nt: TGCGCCAGCAGCTTGGGGGCAAACCGGGACACTGAAGCTTTCTTT

d_call: -
v_call: TRBV5-1
j_call: TRBJ1-5
clone_size: -
cdr3_aa: CASSSQGVKGNQPQHF
cdr3_nt: TGCGCCAGCAGCTCCCAAGGGGTGAAGGGCAATCAGCCCCAGCATTTT

d_call: -
v_call: TRBV11-2
j_call: TRBJ2-5
clone_size: few
cdr3_aa: CASSLDIDSQETQYF
cdr3_nt: TGTGCCAGCAGCTTAGATATAGATAGCCAAGAGACCCAGTACTTC

d_call: -
v_call: TRBV11-1
j_call: TRBJ2-6
clone_size: few
cdr3_aa: CASSLRDPGSSGANVLTF
cdr3_nt: TGTGCCAGCAGCTTAAGGGACCCCGGTTCCTCTGGGGCCAACGTCCTGACTTTC

d_call: -
v_call: TRBV20-1
j_call: TRBJ2-2
clone_size: -
cdr3_aa: CSARRDGVRTGELFF
cdr3_nt: TGCAGTGCTAGACGGGACGGGGTGAGGACCGGGGAGCTGTTTTTT